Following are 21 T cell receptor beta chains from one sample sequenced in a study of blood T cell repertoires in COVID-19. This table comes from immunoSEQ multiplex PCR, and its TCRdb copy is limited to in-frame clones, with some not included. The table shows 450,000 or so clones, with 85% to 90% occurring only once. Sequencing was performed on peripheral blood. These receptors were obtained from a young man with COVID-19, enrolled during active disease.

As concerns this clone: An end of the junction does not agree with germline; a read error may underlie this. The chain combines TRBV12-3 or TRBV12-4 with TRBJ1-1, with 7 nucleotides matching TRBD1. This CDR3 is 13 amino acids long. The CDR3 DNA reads TGTGCCAGCAGTTTAGCCCGGACAGGCGGAATTAGGTTT. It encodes CASSLARTGGIRF.

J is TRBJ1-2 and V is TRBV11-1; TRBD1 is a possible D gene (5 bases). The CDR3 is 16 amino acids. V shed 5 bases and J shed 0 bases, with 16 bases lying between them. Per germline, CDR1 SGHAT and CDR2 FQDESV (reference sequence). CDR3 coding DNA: TGTGCCAGCAGCGTCGCTACGGGGACTGCTAACTATGGCTACACCTTC. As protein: CASSVATGTANYGYTF.

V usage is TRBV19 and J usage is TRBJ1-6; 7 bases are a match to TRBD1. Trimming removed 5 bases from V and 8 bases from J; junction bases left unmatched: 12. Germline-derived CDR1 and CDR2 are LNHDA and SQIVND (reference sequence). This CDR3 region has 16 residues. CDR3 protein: CASSRFDGTAYSPLHF. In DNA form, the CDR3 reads TGTGCCAGTAGTCGATTCGACGGGACAGCCTATTCACCCCTCCACTTT.

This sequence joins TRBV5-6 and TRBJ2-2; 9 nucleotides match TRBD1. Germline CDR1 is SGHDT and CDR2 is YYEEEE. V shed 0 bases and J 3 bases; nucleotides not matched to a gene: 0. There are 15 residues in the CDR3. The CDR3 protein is CASSLGDRDTGELFF. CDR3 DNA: TGTGCCAGCAGCTTGGGGGACAGGGACACCGGGGAGCTGTTTTTT.

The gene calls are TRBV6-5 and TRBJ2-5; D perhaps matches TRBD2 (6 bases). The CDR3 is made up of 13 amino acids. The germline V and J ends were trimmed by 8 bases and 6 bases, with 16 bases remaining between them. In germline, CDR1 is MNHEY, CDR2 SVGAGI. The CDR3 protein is CASASGYLKTQYF. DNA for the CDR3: TGTGCCAGCGCCAGCGGGTACCTGAAGACCCAGTACTTC.

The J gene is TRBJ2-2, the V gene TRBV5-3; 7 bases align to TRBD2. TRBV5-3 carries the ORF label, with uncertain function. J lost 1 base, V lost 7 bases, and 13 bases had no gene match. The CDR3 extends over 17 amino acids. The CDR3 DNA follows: TGTGCCAGAGTCTCCCACTGGGCGGGGGAGAACACCGGGGAGCTGTTTTTT. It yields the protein CARVSHWAGENTGELFF.

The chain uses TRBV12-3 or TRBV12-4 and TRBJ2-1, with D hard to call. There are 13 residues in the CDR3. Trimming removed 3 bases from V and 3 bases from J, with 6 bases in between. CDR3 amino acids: CASSFSHYNEQFF. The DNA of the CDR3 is TGTGCCAGCAGTTTTTCCCACTACAATGAGCAGTTCTTC.

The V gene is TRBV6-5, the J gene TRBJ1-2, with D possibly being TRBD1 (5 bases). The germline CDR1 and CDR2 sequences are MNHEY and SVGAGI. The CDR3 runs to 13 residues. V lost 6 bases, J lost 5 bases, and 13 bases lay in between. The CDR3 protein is CASSPQEQYGYTF. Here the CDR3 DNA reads TGTGCCAGCAGCCCACAGGAACAATATGGCTACACCTTC.

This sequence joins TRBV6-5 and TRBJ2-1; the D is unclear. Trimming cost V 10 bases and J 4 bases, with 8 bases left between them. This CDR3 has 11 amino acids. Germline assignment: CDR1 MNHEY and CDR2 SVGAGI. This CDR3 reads CAILLYNEQFF. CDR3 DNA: TGTGCCATCCTTCTTTACAATGAGCAGTTCTTC.

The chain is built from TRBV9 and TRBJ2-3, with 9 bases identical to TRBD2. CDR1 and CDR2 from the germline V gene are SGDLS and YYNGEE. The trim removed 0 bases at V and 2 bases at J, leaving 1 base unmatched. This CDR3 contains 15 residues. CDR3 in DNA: TGTGCCAGCAGCGTAGCTAGCGGGATCACAGATACGCAGTATTTT. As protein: CASSVASGITDTQYF.

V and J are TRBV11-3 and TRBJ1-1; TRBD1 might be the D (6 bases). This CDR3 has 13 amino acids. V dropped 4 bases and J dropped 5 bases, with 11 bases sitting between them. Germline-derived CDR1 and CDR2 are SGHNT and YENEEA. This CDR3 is CASSSQGWTEAFF. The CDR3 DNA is TGTGCCAGCAGCTCTCAGGGGTGGACTGAAGCTTTCTTT.

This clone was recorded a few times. CDR3 sequence: CASSGLRDSYNEQFF. The CDR3 DNA reads as TGTGCCAGCAGCGGCCTCCGGGACAGTTACAATGAGCAGTTCTTC. The chain has TRBV11-3 and TRBJ2-1, with TRBD1 matching 7 bases. CDR1 is SGHNT, CDR2 YENEEA, per germline. The CDR3 length is 15 residues. V was clipped by 5 bases and J by 4 bases; unmatched bases: 8.

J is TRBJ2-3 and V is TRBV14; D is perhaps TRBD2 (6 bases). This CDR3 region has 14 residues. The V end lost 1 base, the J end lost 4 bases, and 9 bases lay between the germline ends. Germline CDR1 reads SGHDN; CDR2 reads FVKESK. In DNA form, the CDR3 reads TGTGCCAGCAGCCAAGGACTAGACCCAGATACGCAGTATTTT. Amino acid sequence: CASSQGLDPDTQYF.

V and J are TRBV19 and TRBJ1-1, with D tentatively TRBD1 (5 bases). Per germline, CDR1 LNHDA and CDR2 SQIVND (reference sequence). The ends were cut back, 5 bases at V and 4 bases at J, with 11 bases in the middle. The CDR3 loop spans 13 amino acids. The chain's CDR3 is CASSGPGRTEAFF. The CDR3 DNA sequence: TGTGCCAGTAGTGGACCAGGGCGCACTGAAGCTTTCTTT.

The DNA for the CDR3 is TGTGCTAGTGGTTGGTGGAGCTCCTACAATGAGCAGTTCTTC. It is translated as CASGWWSSYNEQFF. The chain carries TRBV12-5 and TRBJ2-1; no definite D call. The V end lost 4 bases, the J end lost 0 bases, and 7 bases lay between the germline ends. The CDR3 has 14 residues. CDR1 is LGHNT and CDR2 is FRNRAP in the germline V gene. The variable domain in full, completed from reference TRBV12-5 and TRBJ2-1, reads DARVTQTPRHKVTEMGQEVTMRCQPILGHNTVFWYRQTMMQGLELLAYFRNRAPLDDSGMPKDRFSAEMPDATLATLKIQPSEPRDSAVYFCASGWWSSYNEQFFGPGTRLTVL.

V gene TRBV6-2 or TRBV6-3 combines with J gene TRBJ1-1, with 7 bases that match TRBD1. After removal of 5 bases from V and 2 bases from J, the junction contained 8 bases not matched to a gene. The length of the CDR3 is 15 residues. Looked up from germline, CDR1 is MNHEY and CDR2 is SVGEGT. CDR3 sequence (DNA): TGTGCCAGCAGTGGAGGGGGACAGATTAACACTGAAGCTTTCTTT. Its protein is CASSGGGQINTEAFF.

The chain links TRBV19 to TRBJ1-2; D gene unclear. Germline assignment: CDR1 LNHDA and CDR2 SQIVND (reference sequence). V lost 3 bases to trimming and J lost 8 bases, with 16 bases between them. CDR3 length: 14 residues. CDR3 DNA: TGTGCCAGTAGTATGAGCCGGAGGGCGCCCGGCTACACCTTC. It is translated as CASSMSRRAPGYTF.

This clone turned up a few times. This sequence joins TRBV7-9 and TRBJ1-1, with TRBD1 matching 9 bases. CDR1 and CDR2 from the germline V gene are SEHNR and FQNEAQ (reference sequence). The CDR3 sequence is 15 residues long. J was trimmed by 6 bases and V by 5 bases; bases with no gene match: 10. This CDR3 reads CASSPGQGRSAEAFF. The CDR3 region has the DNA TGTGCCAGCAGCCCAGGACAGGGGCGAAGTGCTGAAGCTTTCTTT.

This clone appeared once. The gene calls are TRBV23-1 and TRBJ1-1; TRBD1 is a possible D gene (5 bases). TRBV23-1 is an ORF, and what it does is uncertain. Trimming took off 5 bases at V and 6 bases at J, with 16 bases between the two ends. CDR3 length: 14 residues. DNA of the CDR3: TGCGCCAGCAGTAACTTAGGCGGGGCCCCTGAAGCTTTCTTT. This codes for CASSNLGGAPEAFF.

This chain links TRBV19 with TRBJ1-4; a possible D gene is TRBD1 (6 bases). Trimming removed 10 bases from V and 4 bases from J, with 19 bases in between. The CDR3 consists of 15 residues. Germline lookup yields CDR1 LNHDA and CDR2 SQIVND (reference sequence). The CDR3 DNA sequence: TGTGCCACCAAAACCGGGGGGGCGGGTAATGAAAAACTGTTTTTT. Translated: CATKTGGAGNEKLFF.

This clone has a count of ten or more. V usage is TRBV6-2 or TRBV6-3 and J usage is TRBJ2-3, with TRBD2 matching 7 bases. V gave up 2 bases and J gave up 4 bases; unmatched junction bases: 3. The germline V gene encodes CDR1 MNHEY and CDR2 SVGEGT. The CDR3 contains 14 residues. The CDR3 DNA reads TGTGCCAGCAGTTACGGGGGGGAATCAGATACGCAGTATTTT. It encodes CASSYGGESDTQYF.